This T cell receptor (beta chain) is drawn from a study of T and B cells in COVID-19 patients. Study conclusions and caveats: In COVID-19 patients, T cell receptor beta variable and joining gene use was reportedly strongly skewed.

By share, this clonotype ranks as large. Its antigen is not identified. BIOMED2 TRB-A/B primer pools were used in multiplex TRB PCR. From the multiplex PCR reads, TCRdb called clonotypes with MiXCR, one entry per CDR3 protein. The sample holds 950 to 1,500 distinct CDR3 sequences, roughly 31% seen once. From blood, 250-500 ng of genomic DNA served as TRB template. The specimen sequenced was blood. The sequence came from a human donor with active COVID-19.

This CDR3 is CASSYSADQPQHF. The CDR3 DNA follows: TGTGCCAGCAGTTACTCGGCCGATCAGCCCCAGCATTTT. The chain joins TRBV6-5 to TRBJ1-5; D unclear. This CDR3 is 13 amino acids long. Trimming shortened V by 0 bases and J by 5 bases, and 5 bases separated the two germline ends. Germline assignment: CDR1 MNHEY and CDR2 SVGAGI.